This T cell receptor (beta chain) is from a study of blood T cell repertoires in COVID-19. Study-level background: Sample material is recorded as cDNA or gDNA derived from T cells, B-cell-depleted T cells, or PBMCs.

This CDR3 has 15 amino acids. CDR1 and CDR2 from the germline V gene are LGHDT and YNNKEL (reference sequence). Trimming removed 0 bases from V and 1 base from J, with 9 bases in between. In the authors' methods: Reference gene primers were amplified, and this amplification served to estimate nucleated cell counts. Here immunoSEQ multiplex PCR was the method, and the copy in TCRdb shows in-frame clones only, minus some. The D gene and trimming were derived from the DNA, and the V and J assignments and clone size from that table. Here the sample spans approximately 470,000 clones, about nine tenths being singletons.

The chain links TRBV3-1 (or the pseudogene TRBV3-2) to TRBJ1-2, with D uncertain. The sample consisted of PBMCs or T cells enriched from blood (not recorded which). The receptor's source is a young woman who had recovered from COVID-19. The CDR3 nucleotides are TGTGCCAGCAGCCAAGATCTAAACAGTAACTATGGCTACACCTTC. Translation gives CASSQDLNSNYGYTF.